These 26 T cell receptor beta chains share one sample of origin, sequenced in a study of beta chain features in type 1 diabetes listed by TCRdb under 2018. The library relied on the immunoSEQ multiplex PCR assay. The entire amount of isolated RNA was reverse transcribed using the High Capacity cDNA Reverse Transcription Kit, so the sequenced TCRB transcripts were expressed ones. Here the immuneACCESS table is served through TCRdb, limited to in-frame sequences with V and J called. Missing clones are a known gap in these copies; in checked studies unresolved V genes cover under half, and the rest lacks a known reason. The sample table contains hundreds of thousands of clones; only one count was recorded for about 12% of them. More than 0.015% of the sample is held by the ten biggest clonotypes. The material sequenced was naive CD4+ T cells from blood. The cell subset or site tag for this specimen amounts to: true naive CD4+ T cells. These receptors were obtained from a man younger than 35 in good health.

The chain employs TRBV7-2 and TRBJ2-1; D gene uncertain. V shed 0 bases and J shed 7 bases, with 7 bases lying between them. The germline V gene has CDR1 SGHTA and CDR2 FQGNSA. The CDR3 is 13 residues long. Here the CDR3 DNA reads TGTGCCAGCAGCTTAGCTGGGCGAAATGAGCAGTTCTTC. Its protein is CASSLAGRNEQFF.

This clone was counted a few times. The chain combines TRBV5-1 with TRBJ2-7, with TRBD2 identical over 10 bases. Unmatched junction bases numbered 0, after V lost 5 bases and J lost 1 base. The CDR3 loop spans 13 amino acids. Germline CDR1 SGHRS, CDR2 YFSETQ. As DNA, the CDR3 is TGCGCCAGCAGTAGCGGGAGGTCCTACGAGCAGTACTTC. Residues: CASSSGRSYEQYF.

The chain joins TRBV6-6 to TRBJ2-1, with 8 bases lining up with TRBD2. The CDR3 is 16 residues long. With V trimmed by 4 bases and J by 9 bases, 14 bases remained unmatched. CDR1 is MNHNY, CDR2 SVGAGI, per germline (reference sequence). The CDR3 reads CASSSRSLAGRAEQFF. The CDR3 DNA sequence: TGTGCCAGCAGTTCCCGCTCCCTAGCGGGCCGGGCTGAGCAGTTCTTC.

This clone came up a few times. This CDR3 reads CASSLPQVPYEQYF. In nucleotides, the CDR3 is TGTGCCAGCAGCTTGCCCCAGGTTCCCTACGAGCAGTACTTC. The rearrangement joins TRBV4-2 to TRBJ2-7; D uncertain. V was clipped by 5 bases and J by 2 bases, with 13 bases between them. The germline CDR1 and CDR2 sequences are LGHNA and YNFKEQ. CDR3 length: 14 amino acids.

A few counts support this clone. This sequence joins TRBV15 and TRBJ2-7, with 8 bases matching TRBD1. V was clipped by 2 bases and J by 4 bases; unmatched bases: 4. Per the germline V gene, CDR1 is LNHNV and CDR2 is YYDKDF (reference sequence). The CDR3 is made up of 14 amino acids. This CDR3 reads CATSRRQGTYEQYF. The CDR3 nucleotides read TGTGCCACCAGCAGACGACAGGGGACTTACGAGCAGTACTTC.

This clone showed up just a few times. The chain is built from TRBV18 and TRBJ1-4; perhaps TRBD1 as D (5 bases). Trimming cost V 0 bases and J 3 bases, with 8 bases left between them. The CDR3 sequence is 15 residues long. From germline, CDR1 is KGHSH and CDR2 LQKENI. The CDR3 nucleotides read TGTGCCAGCTCACCACCGGGGCAAGCTAATGAAAAACTGTTTTTT. Its protein product is CASSPPGQANEKLFF.

V is TRBV7-9 and J is TRBJ2-1; 8 positions match TRBD2. The junction had 15 bases not matched to a gene; V was cut back by 5 bases and J by 0 bases. The CDR3 covers 19 residues. Germline V gene lookup returns CDR1 SEHNR and CDR2 FQNEAQ (reference sequence). This CDR3 reads CASSPGGVAGRFSYNEQFF. DNA for the CDR3: TGTGCCAGCAGCCCCGGTGGGGTAGCGGGGCGTTTCTCCTACAATGAGCAGTTCTTC.

The chain links TRBV4-1 to TRBJ2-7; D remains unclear. Deletions cut 1 base from V and 6 bases from J, with 4 bases between. The CDR3 totals 11 residues. CDR1 and CDR2 from the germline V gene are MGHRA and YSYEKL. The CDR3 region is CASSQGSEQYF. CDR3 DNA: TGCGCCAGCAGCCAAGGGAGCGAGCAGTACTTC.

This clone was recorded a few times. The rearrangement joins TRBV28 to TRBJ2-7, with D unresolved. Germline CDR1 and CDR2: MDHEN and SYDVKM. This CDR3 has 14 residues. The germline V and J ends were trimmed by 2 bases and 2 bases, with 10 bases remaining between them. The CDR3 coding sequence is TGTGCCAGCAGTTTAAGCCGGGTAACCTACGAGCAGTACTTC. This gives the protein CASSLSRVTYEQYF.

The V and J genes are TRBV10-3 and TRBJ1-2; 8 bases match TRBD1. Germline CDR1 is ENHRY and CDR2 is SYGVKD. V lost 6 bases to trimming and J lost 7 bases; unmatched junction nucleotides: 10. CDR3 length: 14 residues. CDR3 coding DNA: TGTGCCATCAGACAGACAGGGGTGGAGGCTGGCTACACCTTC. It encodes CAIRQTGVEAGYTF.

The rearrangement links TRBV7-2 to TRBJ2-2, with D possibly matching TRBD1 (6 bases). V lost 0 bases and J lost 6, with 14 bases in between. The CDR3 totals 16 residues. The germline V gene encodes CDR1 SGHTA and CDR2 FQGNSA. CDR3 sequence reads: CASSLADWGHSGELFF. The CDR3 DNA sequence: TGTGCCAGCAGCTTAGCCGACTGGGGGCACTCCGGGGAGCTGTTTTTT. Variable domain in full (rest from reference TRBV7-2 and TRBJ2-2): GAGVSQSPSNKVTEKGKDVELRCDPISGHTALYWYRQSLGQGLEFLIYFQGNSAPDKSGLPSDRFSAERTGGSVSTLTIQRTQQEDSAVYLCASSLADWGHSGELFFGEGSRLTVL.

This clone was picked up a small number of times. This rearrangement joins TRBV28 to TRBJ2-7; TRBD1 matches at 7 bases. With 6 bases clipped from V and 1 base from J, the junction kept 6 bases outside the gene matches. Germline V CDR1 and CDR2: MDHEN, SYDVKM. This CDR3 has 14 amino acids. CDR3 loop: CASRPDRPSYEQYF. DNA for the CDR3: TGTGCCAGCAGACCGGACAGGCCGTCCTACGAGCAGTACTTC.

The chain links TRBV7-9 to TRBJ1-5; TRBD1 is a possible D gene (5 bases). In germline, CDR1 is SEHNR, CDR2 FQNEAQ (reference sequence). V gave up 3 bases and J gave up 4 bases, with 13 bases separating them. The CDR3 is 15 amino acids. The CDR3 nucleotides are TGTGCCAGCAGCTTGGAGGGGAGGCCAAATCAGCCCCAGCATTTT. This gives the protein CASSLEGRPNQPQHF.

This clone was seen a few times. The gene calls are TRBV30 and TRBJ2-1, with D possibly TRBD2 on 5 matching bases. This CDR3 contains 12 residues. The V and J ends lost 0 bases and 15 bases respectively, with 15 bases between them. Per the germline V gene, CDR1 is GTSNPN and CDR2 is SVGIG (reference sequence). CDR3 residues: CAWSVEGRVSFF. The CDR3 nucleotides read TGTGCCTGGAGTGTAGAGGGCCGGGTTTCGTTCTTC.

This clone was counted a few times. This rearrangement joins TRBV5-1 to TRBJ1-4; TRBD1 is a possible D gene (5 bases). The V end lost 0 bases, the J end lost 5 bases, and 11 bases lay between the germline ends. The CDR3 sequence is 15 residues long. Per germline, CDR1 SGHRS and CDR2 YFSETQ. As DNA, the CDR3 is TGCGCCAGCAGCTTGGAGACAGCTCGGAATGAAAAACTGTTTTTT. Translation gives CASSLETARNEKLFF.

This clone has more than one count but fewer than ten. This CDR3 is CASSQDPGGGFRGLETQYF. The CDR3 DNA reads as TGCGCCAGCAGCCAAGATCCCGGCGGGGGCTTCCGGGGGCTAGAGACCCAGTACTTC. The chain joins TRBV4-3 to TRBJ2-5; D possibly corresponds to TRBD2 (7 bases). Trimming stripped 0 bases from V and 4 bases from J, with 24 bases between. Germline CDR1 is LGHNA and CDR2 is YSLEER. The CDR3 runs 19 residues.

The rearrangement joins TRBV18 to TRBJ2-7, with 8 nucleotides matching TRBD1. V shed 2 bases, J shed 2 bases, and the junction held 5 bases outside the gene matches. The CDR3 has 15 amino acids. Per germline, CDR1 KGHSH and CDR2 LQKENI. The CDR3, as DNA: TGTGCCAGCTCACCATCGACAGGGGACCCCTACGAGCAGTACTTC. Translating gives CASSPSTGDPYEQYF.

A few counts support this clone. The J gene is TRBJ2-5, the V gene TRBV5-1, with TRBD1 as a possible D gene (5 bases). Trimming took 5 bases from V and 5 from J, leaving 13 bases between them. Germline V lookup: CDR1 SGHRS, CDR2 YFSETQ. The length of the CDR3 is 13 residues. The CDR3 is CASRSRVGETQYF. The CDR3 DNA reads TGCGCCAGCAGATCCAGGGTTGGCGAGACCCAGTACTTC. Combining the CDR3 with reference TRBV5-1 and TRBJ2-5 gives the whole variable domain KAGVTQTPRYLIKTRGQQVTLSCSPISGHRSVSWYQQTPGQGLQFLFEYFSETQRNKGNFPGRFSGRQFSNSRSEMNVSTLELGDSALYLCASRSRVGETQYFGPGTRLLVL.

This clone was counted only a few times. The rearrangement joins TRBV6-6 to TRBJ2-5; D is undetermined. The CDR3 contains 12 residues. Germline assignment: CDR1 MNHNY and CDR2 SVGAGI (reference sequence). V lost 6 bases, J lost 0 bases, and 5 bases lay in between. The chain's CDR3 is CASSLYQETQYF. In DNA form, the CDR3 reads TGTGCCAGCAGCCTGTACCAAGAGACCCAGTACTTC.

This clone occurred a few times. The identical CDR3 is also encoded by other nucleotide sequences in the sample. This chain joins TRBV6-6 and TRBJ2-7; possibly TRBD1 for D (6 bases). Looked up from germline, CDR1 is MNHNY and CDR2 is SVGAGI (reference sequence). The CDR3 runs 12 residues. V gave up 8 bases and J gave up 2 bases, with 10 bases separating them. Written as DNA, the CDR3 is TGTGCCAGCCGGGGACAAACCTACGAGCAGTACTTC. This codes for CASRGQTYEQYF.

V and J are TRBV11-2 and TRBJ2-3; D call uncertain. Germline CDR1 is SGHAT and CDR2 is FQNNGV. The CDR3 length is 15 residues. The ends were cut back, 5 bases at V and 0 bases at J, with 12 bases in the middle. The CDR3 protein is CASSTRPWSTDTQYF. The CDR3 nucleotides are TGTGCCAGCAGCACGCGGCCGTGGAGCACAGATACGCAGTATTTT.

V usage is TRBV14 and J usage is TRBJ2-5; possibly TRBD1 for D (6 bases). The V and J ends lost 1 base and 3 bases respectively, with 12 bases between them. This CDR3 is built from 15 residues. Germline V CDR1 and CDR2: SGHDN, FVKESK. The CDR3 is CASSQVQGWEETQYF. CDR3 bases: TGTGCCAGCAGCCAAGTACAGGGTTGGGAAGAGACCCAGTACTTC.

This clone was recorded a few times. The V gene is TRBV5-4, the J gene TRBJ2-1; 9 bases are a match to TRBD2. The CDR3 consists of 15 residues. Germline V lookup: CDR1 SGHNT, CDR2 YYREEE (reference sequence). The V and J ends lost 4 bases and 3 bases, in that order; junction bases with no gene match: 5. The CDR3 DNA reads as TGTGCCAGCAGCGAGACTAGCGGAGACTACAATGAGCAGTTCTTC. Amino acid sequence: CASSETSGDYNEQFF.

This clone came up a few times. This chain joins TRBV4-3 and TRBJ2-1, with D uncertain. V was cut by 1 base and J by 4 bases, with 11 bases left in between. Germline CDR1 and CDR2: LGHNA and YSLEER. The CDR3 loop spans 15 amino acids. The CDR3 loop reads CASSQGANRYNEQFF. CDR3 sequence (DNA): TGCGCCAGCAGCCAAGGGGCCAATCGTTACAATGAGCAGTTCTTC.

As to this clone: Given a much more abundant clone one base away, this may be a read error. Other DNA sequences in the same sample also yield this CDR3. Here the CDR3 reads CASSSLYEQYF. The CDR3 nucleotides are TGTGCCAGCAGCTCCCTATACGAGCAGTACTTC. The rearrangement uses TRBV5-6 and TRBJ2-7; unclear D gene. CDR3 length: 11 amino acids. The V end was cut by 3 bases, the J end by 4 bases, with 5 bases between. CDR1 is SGHDT and CDR2 is YYEEEE in the germline V gene. The full variable domain, in which reference TRBV5-6 and TRBJ2-7 provide the parts outside the CDR3, is DAGVTQSPTHLIKTRGQQVTLRCSPKSGHDTVSWYQQALGQGPQFIFQYYEEEERQRGNFPDRFSGHQFPNYSSELNVNALLLGDSALYLCASSSLYEQYFGPGTRLTVT.

This clone was counted only a few times. The V and J genes are TRBV14 and TRBJ2-7; TRBD2 aligns across 8 bases. The CDR3 runs to 15 residues. Germline CDR1 and CDR2: SGHDN and FVKESK. V shed 2 bases, J shed 0 bases, and the junction held 3 bases outside the gene matches. The CDR3 DNA is TGTGCCAGCAGCCAACGAAGCGGGAGCTCCTACGAGCAGTACTTC. It encodes CASSQRSGSSYEQYF.